Shown below are 25 T cell receptor beta chains from a single sample sequenced in a study of blood T cell repertoires in COVID-19. Method: immunoSEQ multiplex PCR; TCRdb's copy keeps in-frame clones and lacks some. The sample has over 100,000 clones, approximately 88% seen once; the top ten hold 10%. Sequencing used peripheral blood. The receptors stem from a middle-aged man with acute or convalescent COVID-19.

This chain uses TRBV3-1 (or the pseudogene TRBV3-2) with TRBJ2-1; TRBD1 agrees at 9 bases. Germline V lookup: CDR1 LGHDT, CDR2 YNNKEL (reference sequence). The length of the CDR3 is 16 residues. V dropped 2 bases and J dropped 9; count of bases not matched to a gene: 11. This CDR3 reads CASSQYLLDRGGEQFF. DNA of the CDR3: TGTGCCAGCAGCCAATACCTACTGGACAGGGGTGGTGAGCAGTTCTTC.

This clone has only one observation. V and J are TRBV19 and TRBJ2-1; 8 bases match TRBD2. The CDR3 length is 16 residues. Looked up from germline, CDR1 is LNHDA and CDR2 is SQIVND (reference sequence). The trim removed 4 bases at V and 0 bases at J, leaving 5 bases unmatched. The CDR3 loop reads CASSTLAGHSYNEQFF. The CDR3 DNA is TGTGCCAGTAGTACTTTAGCGGGGCACTCCTACAATGAGCAGTTCTTC.

The V and J genes are TRBV4-1 and TRBJ2-1, with 11 positions matching TRBD2. The CDR3 is made up of 17 amino acids. V lost 0 bases and J lost 12; bases outside the gene matches: 13. Looked up from germline, CDR1 is MGHRA and CDR2 is YSYEKL. The DNA for the CDR3 is TGCGCCAGCAGCCAAGATACTAGACTAGCGGGACACCCTGCGCAGTTCTTC. Encoded protein: CASSQDTRLAGHPAQFF.

The rearrangement joins TRBV11-2 to TRBJ1-2; no clear D. CDR1 and CDR2 (germline): SGHAT, FQNNGV. The V gene lost 5 bases and the J gene lost 2 bases, with 6 bases spanning the gap. This CDR3 comprises 12 residues. The CDR3: CASSPGNYGYTF. The DNA for the CDR3 is TGTGCCAGCAGCCCGGGAAACTATGGCTACACCTTC.

The rearrangement joins TRBV6-5 to TRBJ1-1; 7 bases are a match to TRBD1. V gave up 6 bases and J gave up 2 bases; unmatched junction bases: 6. Germline V gene sequence: CDR1 MNHEY, CDR2 SVGAGI. The CDR3 loop spans 14 amino acids. CDR3 coding DNA: TGTGCCAGCAGACAGGGGACAGCAAACACTGAAGCTTTCTTT. The encoded protein is CASRQGTANTEAFF.

This rearrangement joins TRBV5-1 to TRBJ2-5; 8 bases fit TRBD2. V gave up 6 bases and J gave up 1 base; unmatched junction bases: 8. The length of the CDR3 is 15 residues. The germline V gene has CDR1 SGHRS and CDR2 YFSETQ. This CDR3 reads CASMAVAGSQETQYF. The CDR3 DNA sequence: TGCGCCAGCATGGCGGTAGCGGGGAGCCAAGAGACCCAGTACTTC.

The V and J genes are TRBV4-1 and TRBJ1-1, with unresolved D. Germline lookup yields CDR1 MGHRA and CDR2 YSYEKL. The V gene lost 0 bases and the J gene lost 0 bases, with 8 bases spanning the gap. CDR3 length equals 15 residues. CDR3 protein: CASSQDFSLNTEAFF. In nucleotides, the CDR3 is TGCGCCAGCAGCCAAGATTTCAGTTTGAACACTGAAGCTTTCTTT.

This chain connects TRBV28 to TRBJ2-5; 7 bases are a match to TRBD1. V shed 8 bases, J shed 3 bases, and the junction held 9 bases outside the gene matches. The germline gives CDR1 MDHEN, CDR2 SYDVKM. The length of the CDR3 is 14 residues. The CDR3 protein is CASGYGTAKETQYF. The CDR3 DNA reads as TGTGCCAGCGGATACGGGACAGCAAAAGAGACCCAGTACTTC. Drawing the rest from reference TRBV28 and TRBJ2-5, the complete variable domain is DVKVTQSSRYLVKRTGEKVFLECVQDMDHENMFWYRQDPGLGLRLIYFSYDVKMKEKGDIPEGYSVSREKKERFSLILESASTNQTSMYLCASGYGTAKETQYFGPGTRLLVL.

This clone has only one observation. The chain recombines TRBV7-2 with TRBJ1-4; possible D gene TRBD1, 5 bases. Trimming took 5 bases from V and 8 from J, leaving 18 bases between them. Germline CDR1 reads SGHTA; CDR2 reads FQGNSA. The CDR3 totals 15 residues. In DNA form, the CDR3 reads TGTGCCAGCAGCCCTGGGTGGGGCGCGAGGGAAAAACTGTTTTTT. Its translation is CASSPGWGAREKLFF. Supplemented by reference TRBV7-2 and TRBJ1-4, the full variable domain reads GAGVSQSPSNKVTEKGKDVELRCDPISGHTALYWYRQSLGQGLEFLIYFQGNSAPDKSGLPSDRFSAERTGGSVSTLTIQRTQQEDSAVYLCASSPGWGAREKLFFGSGTQLSVL.

Worth noting for this clone: Other DNA variants within this sample encode the same CDR3. The chain couples TRBV5-1 to TRBJ2-1, with 9 bases aligning to TRBD1. V lost 0 bases to trimming and J lost 9 bases; unmatched junction nucleotides: 1. The CDR3 contains 13 residues. Germline V CDR1 and CDR2: SGHRS, YFSETQ. In DNA form, the CDR3 reads TGCGCCAGCAGCTTGGGACAGGGGGGTGAGCAGTTCTTC. It translates to CASSLGQGGEQFF.

The chain is built from TRBV19 and TRBJ1-5; D unclear. Germline V gene data show CDR1 as LNHDA and CDR2 as SQIVND (reference sequence). The CDR3 length is 13 residues. V lost 6 bases to trimming and J lost 5 bases, with 11 bases between them. The CDR3 is CASREVLDQPQHF. Written as DNA, the CDR3 is TGTGCCAGTAGGGAGGTACTTGATCAGCCCCAGCATTTT.

V usage is TRBV9 and J usage is TRBJ1-1; TRBD1 aligns across 11 bases. CDR1 and CDR2 (germline): SGDLS, YYNGEE. CDR3 length: 15 amino acids. Trimming took 0 bases from V and 10 from J; bases not matched to a gene: 8. The CDR3 protein is CASSVAPGQGVGAFF. The CDR3 DNA is TGTGCCAGCAGCGTAGCACCGGGACAGGGGGTAGGAGCTTTCTTT.

The chain links TRBV6-5 to TRBJ1-1; 7 nucleotides align to TRBD1. The CDR3 has 14 amino acids. Germline CDR1 is MNHEY and CDR2 is SVGAGI. The V segment lost 2 bases and the J segment 3 bases; nucleotides outside the gene matches: 3. CDR3 region: CASSYTDRDTEAFF. Here the CDR3 DNA reads TGTGCCAGCAGTTACACAGACAGGGACACTGAAGCTTTCTTT.

This sequence joins TRBV4-1 and TRBJ2-1; TRBD2 matches at 7 bases. V shed 6 bases and J 2 bases; nucleotides not matched to a gene: 13. The CDR3 has 17 residues. The germline V gene has CDR1 MGHRA and CDR2 YSYEKL. CDR3 in DNA: TGCGCCAGCAGGAGGTACGGCGGGAGAGCACCCTACAATGAGCAGTTCTTC. This codes for CASRRYGGRAPYNEQFF.

The chain links TRBV18 to TRBJ1-6, with D tentatively TRBD1 (5 bases). Germline assignment: CDR1 KGHSH and CDR2 LQKENI. V lost 6 bases and J 9 bases, leaving 15 bases between the germline ends. The CDR3 has 14 residues. The CDR3 DNA reads as TGTGCCAGCTCTCGGTTGGGGCCGGGTTCACCCCTCCACTTT. This gives the protein CASSRLGPGSPLHF.

The V and J genes are TRBV27 and TRBJ2-7, with 9 bases matching TRBD1. The trim removed 3 bases at V and 0 bases at J, leaving 6 bases unmatched. The CDR3 consists of 16 residues. Germline V gives CDR1 MNHEY, CDR2 SMNVEV (reference sequence). CDR3 nucleotide sequence: TGTGCCAGCAGTTTGTTCCAGACAGGGGGCTCCTACGAGCAGTACTTC. Protein: CASSLFQTGGSYEQYF.

This clone has only one observation. The rearrangement links TRBV20-1 to TRBJ2-1; TRBD2 aligns across 9 bases. V was pared by 3 bases and J by 0 bases, with 0 bases of the junction left unmatched. Germline V gives CDR1 DFQATT, CDR2 SNEGSKA (reference sequence). The CDR3 contains 14 residues. As DNA, the CDR3 is TGCAGTGCTAGTAGCGGGAGCTCCTACAATGAGCAGTTCTTC. It yields the protein CSASSGSSYNEQFF.

The chain uses TRBV4-1 and TRBJ1-2, with 7 bases lining up with TRBD1. The CDR3 is 15 residues long. J was trimmed by 5 bases and V by 0 bases; bases with no gene match: 6. Germline lookup yields CDR1 MGHRA and CDR2 YSYEKL. CDR3 sequence reads: CASSQDNRGSYGYTF. CDR3 sequence (DNA): TGCGCCAGCAGCCAAGATAACAGGGGAAGTTATGGCTACACCTTC.

This clone occurred once. This rearrangement joins TRBV2 to TRBJ1-5; 8 nucleotides line up with TRBD1. CDR1 SNHLY and CDR2 FYNNEI come from the germline V gene. The CDR3 extends over 14 amino acids. V lost 8 bases to trimming and J lost 2 bases; unmatched junction nucleotides: 5. CDR3 DNA sequence: TGTGCCAGCGCTGGACAGGGTGGCAATCAGCCCCAGCATTTT. This translates into CASAGQGGNQPQHF. Supplemented by reference TRBV2 and TRBJ1-5, the full variable domain reads EPEVTQTPSHQVTQMGQEVILRCVPISNHLYFYWYRQILGQKVEFLVSFYNNEISEKSEIFDDQFSVERPDGSNFTLKIRSTKLEDSAMYFCASAGQGGNQPQHFGDGTRLSIL.

J is TRBJ1-5 and V is TRBV12-3 or TRBV12-4; D unclear. The CDR3 loop spans 13 amino acids. The V gene lost 1 base and the J gene lost 2 bases, with 3 bases spanning the gap. DNA of the CDR3: TGTGCCAGCAGTTTAGTCGGCAATCAGCCCCAGCATTTT. This sequence encodes CASSLVGNQPQHF.

The chain links TRBV6-2 or TRBV6-3 to TRBJ1-1; D gene unclear. This CDR3 contains 17 residues. Germline CDR1 and CDR2: MNHEY and SVGEGT. Trimming shortened V by 3 bases and J by 2 bases, and 19 bases separated the two germline ends. The CDR3, as DNA: TGTGCCAGCAGTTATAGTCGATTTCAACGTGTTAACACTGAAGCTTTCTTT. Translation gives CASSYSRFQRVNTEAFF.

This clone was detected once. V gene TRBV27 combines with J gene TRBJ2-1, with 10 bases identical to TRBD1. V dropped 4 bases and J dropped 2; count of bases not matched to a gene: 2. The CDR3 has 15 residues. From germline, CDR1 is MNHEY and CDR2 SMNVEV (reference sequence). The CDR3 region is CASSSGTGAYNEQFF. The DNA of the CDR3 is TGTGCCAGCAGTTCCGGGACAGGGGCCTACAATGAGCAGTTCTTC.

The sample holds one count of this clone. This chain connects TRBV23-1 to TRBJ2-3; TRBD2 matches at 10 bases. TRBV23-1 has ORF status, its function being uncertain. The CDR3 consists of 17 residues. V was pared by 0 bases and J by 5 bases, with 8 bases of the junction left unmatched. The CDR3, as DNA: TGCGCCAGCAGTCAATCCCCCCTAGCGGGGGATGAAGATACGCAGTATTTT. This translates into CASSQSPLAGDEDTQYF.

This chain links TRBV5-6 with TRBJ2-5, with a possible D match to TRBD2 (5 bases). Germline CDR1 SGHDT, CDR2 YYEEEE. Trimming shortened V by 6 bases and J by 4 bases, and 13 bases separated the two germline ends. CDR3 size: 13 residues. The DNA of the CDR3 is TGTGCCAGCAACCCGGGAAGTTTAGAGACCCAGTACTTC. Its translation is CASNPGSLETQYF.

V usage is TRBV5-1 and J usage is TRBJ1-4; maybe TRBD1 (6 bases). The CDR3 covers 15 residues. V was clipped by 0 bases and J by 6 bases, with 12 bases between them. Germline lookup yields CDR1 SGHRS and CDR2 YFSETQ. The CDR3: CASSLVGGAYEKLFF. For the CDR3, the DNA is TGCGCCAGCAGCTTGGTAGGGGGGGCTTATGAAAAACTGTTTTTT.